This TCR beta chain was sequenced for a study of blood T cell repertoires in COVID-19. Study background: Samples representing acute and convalescent COVID-19 were sourced from the United States, Italy and Spain. The analysed material was cDNA or gDNA that came from T cells, B-cell-depleted T cells, or PBMCs.

Authors' methods: Using reference gene primer amplification, nucleated cell counts were estimated. This table comes from immunoSEQ multiplex PCR, and its TCRdb copy is limited to in-frame clones, with some not included. V and J calls and clone size are copied from that table; D and trimming were computed from the DNA. The sample includes approximately 49,000 clones, around 90% of them seen just once. Trimming stripped 3 bases from V and 5 bases from J, with 16 bases between. Germline CDR1 and CDR2: MDHEN and SYDVKM. The CDR3 contains 15 residues. This clonotype originated in a man between 45 and 60 years old with active COVID-19. The sample consisted of peripheral blood. This chain joins TRBV28 and TRBJ1-1, with D maybe TRBD1 (6 bases). The CDR3 sequence is CASSLGGGFRTEAFF. Written as DNA, the CDR3 is TGTGCCAGCAGTTTGGGAGGGGGGTTCCGAACTGAAGCTTTCTTT. Combining the CDR3 with reference TRBV28 and TRBJ1-1 gives the whole variable domain DVKVTQSSRYLVKRTGEKVFLECVQDMDHENMFWYRQDPGLGLRLIYFSYDVKMKEKGDIPEGYSVSREKKERFSLILESASTNQTSMYLCASSLGGGFRTEAFFGQGTRLTVV.